This T cell receptor beta chain emerged from a study of CD8 T cells in Susac syndrome. The multiple sclerosis control group was made up of treatment-naive patients with stable or active relapsing-remitting disease. cDNA came from roughly 0.53 to 1 ug RNA primed by random hexamers. MiXCR, run by TCRdb on the immunoSEQ multiplex PCR reads, gives a single entry per CDR3 protein. The data show 250,000 to 300,000 distinct CDR3 sequences, with over 75% seen just once and around 0.2% held by the top ten. Losses at the gene ends were 4 bases for V and 3 bases for J; bases not matched to a gene: 9. Germline V gene lookup returns CDR1 SGHDN and CDR2 FVKESK. The CDR3 length is 15 residues.

The specimen was CD8+ T cells from PBMCs. V gene TRBV14 combines with J gene TRBJ2-7, with 7 bases fitting TRBD2. The sequence derives from a human donor with multiple sclerosis. The CDR3: CASSPSSGTLYEQYF. CDR3 sequence (DNA): TGTGCCAGCAGCCCCTCGAGCGGGACTCTCTACGAGCAGTACTTC. Together with reference TRBV14 and TRBJ2-7, the CDR3 gives the full variable domain: EAGVTQFPSHSVIEKGQTVTLRCDPISGHDNLYWYRRVMGKEIKFLLHFVKESKQDESGMPNNRFLAERTGGTYSTLKVQPAELEDSGVYFCASSPSSGTLYEQYFGPGTRLTVT.